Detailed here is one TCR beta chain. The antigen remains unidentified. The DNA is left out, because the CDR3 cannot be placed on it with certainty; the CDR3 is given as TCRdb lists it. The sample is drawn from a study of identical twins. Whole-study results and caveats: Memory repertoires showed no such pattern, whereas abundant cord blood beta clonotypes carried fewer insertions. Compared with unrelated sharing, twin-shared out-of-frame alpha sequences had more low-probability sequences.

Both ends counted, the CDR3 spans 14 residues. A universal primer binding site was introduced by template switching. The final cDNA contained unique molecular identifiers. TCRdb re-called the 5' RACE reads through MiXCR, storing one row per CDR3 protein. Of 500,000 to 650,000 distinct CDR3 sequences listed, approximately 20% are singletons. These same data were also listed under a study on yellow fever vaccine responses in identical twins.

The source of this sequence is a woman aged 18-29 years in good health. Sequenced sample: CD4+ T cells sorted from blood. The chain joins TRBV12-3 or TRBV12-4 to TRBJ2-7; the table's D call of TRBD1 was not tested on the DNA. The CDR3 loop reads CASSFGPGRYEQYF.